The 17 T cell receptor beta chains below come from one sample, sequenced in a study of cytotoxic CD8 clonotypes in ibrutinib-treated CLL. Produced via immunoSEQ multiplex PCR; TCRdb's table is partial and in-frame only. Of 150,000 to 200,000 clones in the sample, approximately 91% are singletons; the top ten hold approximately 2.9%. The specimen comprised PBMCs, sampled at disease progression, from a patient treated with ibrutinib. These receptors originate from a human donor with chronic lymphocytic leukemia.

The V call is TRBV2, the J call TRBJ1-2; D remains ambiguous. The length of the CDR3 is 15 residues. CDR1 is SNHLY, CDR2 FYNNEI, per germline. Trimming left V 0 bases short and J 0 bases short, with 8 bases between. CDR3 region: CASSEAARPNYGYTF. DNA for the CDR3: TGTGCCAGCAGTGAAGCGGCGCGGCCTAACTATGGCTACACCTTC.

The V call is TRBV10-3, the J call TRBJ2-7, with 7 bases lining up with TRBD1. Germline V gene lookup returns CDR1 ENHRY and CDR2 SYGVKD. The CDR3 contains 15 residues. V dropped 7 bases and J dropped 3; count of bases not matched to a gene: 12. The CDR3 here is CAIKNGQAADYEQYF. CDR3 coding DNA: TGTGCCATCAAGAACGGACAGGCGGCCGACTACGAGCAGTACTTC.

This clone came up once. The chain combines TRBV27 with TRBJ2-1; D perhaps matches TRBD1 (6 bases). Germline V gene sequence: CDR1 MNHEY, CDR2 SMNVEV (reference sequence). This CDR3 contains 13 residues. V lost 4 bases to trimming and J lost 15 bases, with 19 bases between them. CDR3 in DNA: TGTGCCAGCAGTTGGATTGAAGGGGGACGCGGGTTCTTC. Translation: CASSWIEGGRGFF.

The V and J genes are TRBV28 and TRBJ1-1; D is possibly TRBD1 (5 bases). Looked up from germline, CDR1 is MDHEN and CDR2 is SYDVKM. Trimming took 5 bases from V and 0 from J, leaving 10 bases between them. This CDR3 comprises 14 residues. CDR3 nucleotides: TGTGCCAGCAGTATGTGGGGGATGAACACTGAAGCTTTCTTT. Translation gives CASSMWGMNTEAFF.

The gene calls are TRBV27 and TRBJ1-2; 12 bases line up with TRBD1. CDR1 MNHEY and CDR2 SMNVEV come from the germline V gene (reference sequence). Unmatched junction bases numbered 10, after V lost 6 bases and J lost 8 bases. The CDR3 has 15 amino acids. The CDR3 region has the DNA TGTGCCAGCAGGCGACTGGGACAGGGGGCTGAGGGCTACACCTTC. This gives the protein CASRRLGQGAEGYTF.

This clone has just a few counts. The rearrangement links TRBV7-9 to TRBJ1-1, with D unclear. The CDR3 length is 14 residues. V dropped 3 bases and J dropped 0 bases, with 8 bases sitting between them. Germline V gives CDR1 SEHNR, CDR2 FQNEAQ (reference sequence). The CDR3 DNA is TGTGCCAGCAGCTTTAGGTCCTTGAACACTGAAGCTTTCTTT. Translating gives CASSFRSLNTEAFF.

The CDR3 here is CASSSGTGGPSQPQHF. CDR3 nucleotide sequence: TGTGCCAGCAGCAGCGGGACAGGGGGACCCAGTCAGCCCCAGCATTTT. This sequence joins TRBV5-6 and TRBJ1-5, with TRBD1 identical over 11 bases. The CDR3 is 16 amino acids. V was pared by 4 bases and J by 6 bases, with 9 bases of the junction left unmatched. Looked up from germline, CDR1 is SGHDT and CDR2 is YYEEEE.

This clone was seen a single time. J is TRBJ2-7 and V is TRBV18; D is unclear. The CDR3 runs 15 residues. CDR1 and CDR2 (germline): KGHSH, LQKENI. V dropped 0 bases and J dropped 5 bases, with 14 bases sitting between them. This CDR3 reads CASSPPNSRYDEQYF. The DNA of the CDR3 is TGTGCCAGCTCACCACCGAACTCTCGGTATGACGAGCAGTACTTC.

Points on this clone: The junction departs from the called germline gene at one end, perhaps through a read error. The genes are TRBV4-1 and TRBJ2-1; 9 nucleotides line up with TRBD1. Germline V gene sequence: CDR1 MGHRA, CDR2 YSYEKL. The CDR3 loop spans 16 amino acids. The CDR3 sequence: CASNQYGTGRGYEQFF. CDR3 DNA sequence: TGCGCCAGCAACCAATATGGGACAGGGCGTGGGTATGAGCAGTTCTTC.

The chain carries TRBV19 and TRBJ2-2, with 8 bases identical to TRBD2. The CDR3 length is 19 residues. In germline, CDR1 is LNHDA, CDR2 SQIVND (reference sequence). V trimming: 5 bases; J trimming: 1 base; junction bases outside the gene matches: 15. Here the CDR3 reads CASSPAGGSGTGNTGELFF. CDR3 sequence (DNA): TGTGCCAGTAGTCCCGCCGGGGGTAGCGGGACTGGGAACACCGGGGAGCTGTTTTTT. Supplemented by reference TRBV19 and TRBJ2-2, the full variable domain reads DGGITQSPKYLFRKEGQNVTLSCEQNLNHDAMYWYRQDPGQGLRLIYYSQIVNDFQKGDIAEGYSVSREKKESFPLTVTSAQKNPTAFYLCASSPAGGSGTGNTGELFFGEGSRLTVL.

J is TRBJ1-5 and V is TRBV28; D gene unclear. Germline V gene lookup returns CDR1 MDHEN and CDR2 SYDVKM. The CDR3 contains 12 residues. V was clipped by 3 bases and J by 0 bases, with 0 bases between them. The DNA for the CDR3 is TGTGCCAGCAGTTTTAGCAATCAGCCCCAGCATTTT. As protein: CASSFSNQPQHF.

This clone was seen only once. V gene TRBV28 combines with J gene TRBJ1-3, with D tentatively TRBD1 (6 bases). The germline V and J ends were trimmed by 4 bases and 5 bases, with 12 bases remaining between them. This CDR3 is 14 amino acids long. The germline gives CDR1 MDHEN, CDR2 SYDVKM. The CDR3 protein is CASSSQGYRNTIYF. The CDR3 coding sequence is TGTGCCAGCAGTTCTCAGGGGTACAGAAACACCATATATTTT.

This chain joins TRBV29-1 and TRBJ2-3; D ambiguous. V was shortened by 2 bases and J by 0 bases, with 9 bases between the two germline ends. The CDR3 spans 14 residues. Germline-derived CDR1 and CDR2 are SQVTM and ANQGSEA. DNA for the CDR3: TGCAGCGTTGAATTCGGAGCTAGCACAGATACGCAGTATTTT. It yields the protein CSVEFGASTDTQYF.

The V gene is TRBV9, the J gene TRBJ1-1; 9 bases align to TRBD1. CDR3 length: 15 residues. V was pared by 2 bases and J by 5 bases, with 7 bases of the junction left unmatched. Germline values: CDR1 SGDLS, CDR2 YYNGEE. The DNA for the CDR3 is TGTGCCAGCAGCGTTACAGGGGGCGGGTTGACTGAAGCTTTCTTT. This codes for CASSVTGGGLTEAFF.

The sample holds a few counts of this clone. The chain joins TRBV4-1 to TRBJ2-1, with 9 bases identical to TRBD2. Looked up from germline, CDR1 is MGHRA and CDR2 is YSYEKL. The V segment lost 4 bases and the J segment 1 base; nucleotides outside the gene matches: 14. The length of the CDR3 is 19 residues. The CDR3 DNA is TGCGCCAGCAGCCCCAAGACGATAGCGGGAGCCGGGTCCTACAATGAGCAGTTCTTC. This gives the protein CASSPKTIAGAGSYNEQFF.

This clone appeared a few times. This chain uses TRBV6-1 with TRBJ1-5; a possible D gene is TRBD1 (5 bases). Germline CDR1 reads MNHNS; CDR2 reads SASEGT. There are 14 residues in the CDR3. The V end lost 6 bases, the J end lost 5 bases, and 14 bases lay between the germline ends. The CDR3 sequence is CASSPTGGDQPQHF. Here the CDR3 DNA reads TGTGCCAGCAGCCCCACGGGGGGAGATCAGCCCCAGCATTTT.

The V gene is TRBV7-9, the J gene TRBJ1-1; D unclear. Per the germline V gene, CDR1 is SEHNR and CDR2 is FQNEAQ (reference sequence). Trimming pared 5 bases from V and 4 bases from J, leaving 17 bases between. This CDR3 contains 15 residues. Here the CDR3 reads CASSDLGGSGTEAFF. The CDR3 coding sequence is TGTGCCAGCAGCGATTTAGGAGGGTCGGGCACTGAAGCTTTCTTT.